The clone carrying this T cell receptor (beta chain) was seen ten or more times. Its antigen is not known. J lost 2 bases, V lost 4 bases, and 2 bases had no gene match. This CDR3 is 12 amino acids long. The V gene's germline CDR1 is DFQATT and CDR2 SNEGSKA (reference sequence). This entry comes from a study of T cells after yellow fever vaccination. Broader study findings: Clonotypes found in both CD4 and CD8 compartments made up a small share. The booster saw the reappearance of most primary-vaccination clones (nearly 98% CD4, roughly 87% CD8).

Making TCR cDNA involved 5'RACE template switching, which added UMIs and a universal primer site. TCRdb independently ran MiXCR on the 5' RACE reads; one entry per CDR3 protein. The data show roughly 120,000 distinct CDR3 sequences, about 7.8% seen once. The receptor comes from a man between 18 and 35 years old who received the YFV17D yellow fever vaccine. The rearrangement links TRBV20-1 to TRBJ2-7, with 7 positions matching TRBD1. The input for sequencing was CD4+ T cells sorted from PBMCs, taken about 49 days after the first yellow fever vaccination. CDR3 loop: CSATTGAYEQYF. The CDR3 nucleotides read TGCAGTGCTACAACAGGGGCCTACGAGCAGTACTTC.